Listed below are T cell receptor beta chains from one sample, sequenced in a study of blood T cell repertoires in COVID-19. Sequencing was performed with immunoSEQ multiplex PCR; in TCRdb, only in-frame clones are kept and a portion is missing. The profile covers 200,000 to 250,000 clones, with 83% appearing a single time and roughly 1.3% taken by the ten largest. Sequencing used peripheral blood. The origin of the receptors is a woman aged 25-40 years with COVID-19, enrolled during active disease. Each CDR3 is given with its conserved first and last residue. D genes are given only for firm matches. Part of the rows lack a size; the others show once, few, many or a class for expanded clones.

TGTGCCAGCAGCGCAACAGGGTCGGACACCATATATTTT | CASSATGSDTIYF | TRBJ1-3 | TRBV7-9 | - | -
TGTGCCAGTACCCTGAGGGACAGGGGACCCTACGAGCAGTACTTC | CASTLRDRGPYEQYF | TRBJ2-7 | TRBV19 | - | TRBD1
TGTGCCAGCAGCTTATCGACAGGGTCCACTGAAGCTTTCTTT | CASSLSTGSTEAFF | TRBJ1-1 | TRBV7-2 | - | TRBD1
TGTGCCAGCAGTGAACCGGGACAGATATTTAATTCACCCCTCCACTTT | CASSEPGQIFNSPLHF | TRBJ1-6 | TRBV25-1 | - | TRBD1
TGTGCCAGCAGCAGGACAGGGGATCATGGCTACACCTTC | CASSRTGDHGYTF | TRBJ1-2 | TRBV5-6 | - | TRBD1
TGTGCCAGCAGCCTAAGACAGGGTGGTAATGGCTACACCTTC | CASSLRQGGNGYTF | TRBJ1-2 | TRBV14 | - | TRBD1
TGTGCCAGCAGCCGCGGGACGGACTATGGCTACACCTTC | CASSRGTDYGYTF | TRBJ1-2 | TRBV5-6 | - | -
TGTGCCAGCAGTCCACCGACAGGGAGGAACATTCAGTACTTC | CASSPPTGRNIQYF | TRBJ2-4 | TRBV6-5 | - | -
TGTGCCAGCTCACAGTGGGACAGGTCCTTCACAGATACGCAGTATTTT | CASSQWDRSFTDTQYF | TRBJ2-3 | TRBV18 | - | TRBD1
TGTGCCAGCAGTTTAATCCAGGGTCTGGGGACTGAAGCTTTCTTT | CASSLIQGLGTEAFF | TRBJ1-1 | TRBV28 | - | -
TGTGCCAGCAGTCCCCGACAGGGGGCAAGAGAGGTTTTT | CASSPRQGAREVF | TRBJ1-4 | TRBV12-3/TRBV12-4 | - | TRBD1
TGTGCCAGCAGTTTATTTGTGGGGACAGGGGGAGGACACTATGGCTACACCTTC | CASSLFVGTGGGHYGYTF | TRBJ1-2 | TRBV27 | - | TRBD1
TGTGCCAGCAGCTTAGGCGGGATAACGTACAATGAGCAGTTCTTC | CASSLGGITYNEQFF | TRBJ2-1 | TRBV11-3 | - | -
TGTGCCAGCAGCCCCTTGGGACTAGCGGGAGGGTACGAGCAGTACTTC | CASSPLGLAGGYEQYF | TRBJ2-7 | TRBV4-2 | - | TRBD2
TGTGCCACCAGCAGAGATCAAGGGACAGGCACAGATACGCAGTATTTT | CATSRDQGTGTDTQYF | TRBJ2-3 | TRBV15 | - | TRBD1
TGCGCCAGCAGCACGGACAGGGCCGATGAGCAGTTCTTC | CASSTDRADEQFF | TRBJ2-1 | TRBV5-1 | - | TRBD1
TGTGCCAGCAGCGTGGGGGCGCGGGAGGATACGCAGTATTTT | CASSVGAREDTQYF | TRBJ2-3 | TRBV9 | - | -
TGTGCCAGCAAAGGAGTGAACACTGAAGCTTTCTTT | CASKGVNTEAFF | TRBJ1-1 | TRBV6-5 | once | -
TGCGCCAGCAGCCCGGGAGGCGGGGACACCGGGGAGCTGTTTTTT | CASSPGGGDTGELFF | TRBJ2-2 | TRBV5-1 | - | TRBD2
TGTGCCACCAGCATGCGAGGATATGGCTACACCTTC | CATSMRGYGYTF | TRBJ1-2 | TRBV15 | - | -
TGTGCCAGCAGCTTGACTAGCGGGGTCAATGAGCAGTTCTTC | CASSLTSGVNEQFF | TRBJ2-1 | TRBV11-2 | - | TRBD2
TGTGCCTGGAGGAGTAGCGGGTTGGTAGAGACCCAGTACTTC | CAWRSSGLVETQYF | TRBJ2-5 | TRBV30 | - | TRBD2
TGCGCCAGCAGCCCCACCGGGACTAGCGGCACGGAGCAGTTCTTC | CASSPTGTSGTEQFF | TRBJ2-1 | TRBV5-1 | - | TRBD2
TGTGCCAGCAGCTTTAGTGCAGCCCGGTACGAGGGTAACAATGAGCAGTTCTTC | CASSFSAARYEGNNEQFF | TRBJ2-1 | TRBV11-2 | - | -
TGTGCCAGCAGTGGGGCAAACTTTGAAGCTTTCTTT | CASSGANFEAFF | TRBJ1-1 | TRBV2 | - | -
TGTGCCAGCAGCCCCCGTCCCGGGACAGGGACCTATGGCTACACCTTC | CASSPRPGTGTYGYTF | TRBJ1-2 | TRBV9 | few | TRBD1
TGTGCCAGCAGAAGACTAGCGGGGGGGCTTACCTACGAGCAGTACTTC | CASRRLAGGLTYEQYF | TRBJ2-7 | TRBV13 | - | TRBD2